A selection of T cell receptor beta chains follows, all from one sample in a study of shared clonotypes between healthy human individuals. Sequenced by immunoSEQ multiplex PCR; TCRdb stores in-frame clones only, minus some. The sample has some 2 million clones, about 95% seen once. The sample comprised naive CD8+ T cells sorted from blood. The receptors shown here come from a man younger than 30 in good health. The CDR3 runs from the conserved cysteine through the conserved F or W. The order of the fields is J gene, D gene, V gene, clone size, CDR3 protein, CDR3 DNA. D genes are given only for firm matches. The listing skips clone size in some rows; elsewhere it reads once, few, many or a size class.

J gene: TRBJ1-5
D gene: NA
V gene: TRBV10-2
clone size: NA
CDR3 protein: CASSEGLPQHF
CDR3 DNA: TGCGCCAGCAGTGAAGGTCTCCCCCAGCATTTT

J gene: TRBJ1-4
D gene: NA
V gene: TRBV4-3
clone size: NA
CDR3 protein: CASSQDAGIEGKLFF
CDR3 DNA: TGCGCCAGCAGCCAAGACGCAGGAATCGAAGGCAAACTGTTTTTT

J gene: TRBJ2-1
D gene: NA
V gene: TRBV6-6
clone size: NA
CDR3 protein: CASSYSRDEQFF
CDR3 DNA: TGTGCCAGCAGTTACTCGAGAGATGAGCAGTTCTTC

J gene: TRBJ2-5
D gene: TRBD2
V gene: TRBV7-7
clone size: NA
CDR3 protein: CASATLAGEVTQYF
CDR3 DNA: TGTGCTAGCGCCACACTAGCGGGAGAGGTGACCCAGTACTTC

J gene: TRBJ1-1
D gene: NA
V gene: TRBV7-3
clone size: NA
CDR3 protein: CASSLNAAGTEAFF
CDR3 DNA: TGTGCCAGCAGCTTAAACGCGGCGGGGACTGAAGCTTTCTTT

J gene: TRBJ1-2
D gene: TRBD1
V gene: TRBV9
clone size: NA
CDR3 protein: CASSAARQGNYGYTF
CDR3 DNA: TGTGCCAGCAGCGCCGCACGACAGGGGAACTATGGCTACACCTTC

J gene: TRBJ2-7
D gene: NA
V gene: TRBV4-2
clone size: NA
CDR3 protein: CASAPGTLNYEQYF
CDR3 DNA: TGTGCCAGCGCACCCGGGACACTTAACTACGAGCAGTACTTC

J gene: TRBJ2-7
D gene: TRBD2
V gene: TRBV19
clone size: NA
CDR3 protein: CASSSNAGLAYEQYF
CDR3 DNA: TGTGCCAGTAGTTCGAACGCTGGACTAGCGTACGAGCAGTACTTC

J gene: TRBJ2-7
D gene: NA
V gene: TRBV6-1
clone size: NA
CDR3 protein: CASSLGMSYEQYF
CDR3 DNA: TGTGCCAGCAGCCTCGGGATGTCCTACGAGCAGTACTTC

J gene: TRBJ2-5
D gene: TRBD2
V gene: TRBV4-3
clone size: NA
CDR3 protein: CASSRTAGAETQYF
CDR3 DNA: TGCGCCAGCAGCCGTACAGCGGGAGCGGAGACCCAGTACTTC

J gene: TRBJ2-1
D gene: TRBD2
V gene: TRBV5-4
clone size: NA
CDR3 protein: CASSRGLAEQFF
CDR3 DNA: TGTGCCAGCAGCCGCGGACTAGCGGAGCAGTTCTTC

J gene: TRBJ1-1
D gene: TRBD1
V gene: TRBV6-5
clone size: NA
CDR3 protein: CASRPDRANTEAFF
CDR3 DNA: TGTGCCAGCAGACCGGACAGGGCGAACACTGAAGCTTTCTTT

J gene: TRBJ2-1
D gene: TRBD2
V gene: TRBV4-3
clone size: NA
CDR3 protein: CASSLGLALHNEQFF
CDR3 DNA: TGCGCCAGCAGCCTGGGACTAGCGCTGCACAATGAGCAGTTCTTC

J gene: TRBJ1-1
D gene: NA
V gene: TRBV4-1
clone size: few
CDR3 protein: CASSQDRRAASTEAFF
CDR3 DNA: TGCGCCAGCAGCCAAGATCGGAGGGCGGCTAGCACTGAAGCTTTCTTT

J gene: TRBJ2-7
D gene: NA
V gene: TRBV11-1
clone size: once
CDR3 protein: CASSFTGSYEQYF
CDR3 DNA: TGTGCCAGCAGCTTCACAGGGTCCTACGAGCAGTACTTC

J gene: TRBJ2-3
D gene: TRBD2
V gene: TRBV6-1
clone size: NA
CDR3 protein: CASSGGLAEPTDTQYF
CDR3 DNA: TGTGCCAGCAGTGGGGGACTAGCGGAACCCACAGATACGCAGTATTTT

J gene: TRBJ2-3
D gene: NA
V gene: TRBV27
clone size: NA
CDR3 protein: CASTNTDTQYF
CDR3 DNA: TGTGCCAGTACAAATACAGATACGCAGTATTTT

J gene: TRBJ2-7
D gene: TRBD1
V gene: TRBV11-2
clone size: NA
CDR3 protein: CASSSRTGGTYEQYF
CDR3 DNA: TGTGCCAGCAGCTCCCGGACAGGTGGAACCTACGAGCAGTACTTC

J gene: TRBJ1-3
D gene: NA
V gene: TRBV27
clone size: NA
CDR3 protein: CASSPSQGETGNTIYF
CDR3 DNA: TGTGCCAGCAGTCCAAGTCAAGGCGAAACTGGAAACACCATATATTTT

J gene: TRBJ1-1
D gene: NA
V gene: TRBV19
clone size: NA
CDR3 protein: CASSIDWEGLMNTEAFF
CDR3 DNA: TGTGCCAGTAGTATTGATTGGGAGGGCCTCATGAACACTGAAGCTTTCTTT

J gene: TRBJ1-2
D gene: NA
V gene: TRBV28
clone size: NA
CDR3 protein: CASSGIGYGYTF
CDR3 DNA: TGTGCCAGCAGTGGTATTGGCTATGGCTACACCTTC

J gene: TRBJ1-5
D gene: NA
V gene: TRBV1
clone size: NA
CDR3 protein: CTSSQDPLGSNQPQHF
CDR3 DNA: TGCACCAGCAGCCAAGATCCCCTAGGCAGCAATCAGCCCCAGCATTTT

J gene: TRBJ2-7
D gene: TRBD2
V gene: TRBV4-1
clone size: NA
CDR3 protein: CASSQDHYGRAVYEQYF
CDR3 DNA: TGCGCCAGCAGCCAAGATCATTACGGGAGGGCCGTCTACGAGCAGTACTTC

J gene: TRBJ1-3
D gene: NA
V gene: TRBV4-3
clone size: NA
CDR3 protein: CASSQGGGPGNTIYF
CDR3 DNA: TGCGCCAGCAGCCAAGGGGGCGGACCCGGAAACACCATATATTTT

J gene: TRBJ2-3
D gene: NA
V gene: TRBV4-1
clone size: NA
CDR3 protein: CASSQDLAASTDTQYF
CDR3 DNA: TGCGCCAGCAGCCAAGATTTGGCAGCCAGCACAGATACGCAGTATTTT

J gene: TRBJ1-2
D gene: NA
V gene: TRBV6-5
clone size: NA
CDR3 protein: CASSYFRTGANYGYTF
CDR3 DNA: TGTGCCAGCAGTTACTTCCGCACTGGGGCTAACTATGGCTACACCTTC

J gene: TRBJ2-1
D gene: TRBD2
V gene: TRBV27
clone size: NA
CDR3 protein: CASSLAAGGFYNEQFF
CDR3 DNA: TGTGCCAGCAGTTTAGCAGCGGGAGGTTTCTACAATGAGCAGTTCTTC

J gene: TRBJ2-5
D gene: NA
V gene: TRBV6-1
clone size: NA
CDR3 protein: CASSYREETQYF
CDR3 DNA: TGTGCCAGCAGCTACAGGGAAGAGACCCAGTACTTC

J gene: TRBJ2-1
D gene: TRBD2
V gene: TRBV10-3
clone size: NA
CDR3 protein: CAISESLAGVGGNEQFF
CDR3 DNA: TGTGCCATCAGTGAGTCGCTAGCGGGAGTAGGGGGGAATGAGCAGTTCTTC

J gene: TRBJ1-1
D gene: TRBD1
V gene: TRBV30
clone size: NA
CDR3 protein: CAWSAGGEGAFF
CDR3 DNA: TGTGCCTGGAGTGCAGGGGGAGAGGGAGCTTTCTTT

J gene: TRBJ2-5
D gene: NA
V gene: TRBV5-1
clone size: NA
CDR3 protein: CASSLPPAGLGQETQYF
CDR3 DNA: TGCGCCAGCAGCTTGCCCCCCGCGGGGCTGGGACAAGAGACCCAGTACTTC

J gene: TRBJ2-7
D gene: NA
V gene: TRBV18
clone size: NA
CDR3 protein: CASSPPDRSSYEQYF
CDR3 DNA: TGTGCCAGCTCACCACCTGACAGGAGCTCCTACGAGCAGTACTTC

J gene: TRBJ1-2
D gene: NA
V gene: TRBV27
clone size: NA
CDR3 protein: CASSPLGAGYGYTF
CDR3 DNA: TGTGCCAGCAGTCCACTCGGGGCTGGCTATGGCTACACCTTC

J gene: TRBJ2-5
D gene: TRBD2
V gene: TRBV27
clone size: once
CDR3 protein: CASSLWGGLGTQYF
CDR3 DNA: TGTGCCAGCAGTTTATGGGGGGGTTTGGGGACCCAGTACTTC

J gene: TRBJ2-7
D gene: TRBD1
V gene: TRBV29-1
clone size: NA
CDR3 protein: CSVEDRVSYEQYF
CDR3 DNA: TGCAGCGTCGAGGACAGGGTATCCTACGAGCAGTACTTC

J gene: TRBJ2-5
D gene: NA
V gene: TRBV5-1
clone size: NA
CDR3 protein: CASSFLPGNQETQYF
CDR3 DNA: TGCGCCAGCAGCTTCCTCCCCGGTAACCAAGAGACCCAGTACTTC

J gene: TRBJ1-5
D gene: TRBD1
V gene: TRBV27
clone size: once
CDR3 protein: CASSLGGQGNQPQHF
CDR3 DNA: TGTGCCAGCAGTTTAGGAGGACAGGGAAATCAGCCCCAGCATTTT

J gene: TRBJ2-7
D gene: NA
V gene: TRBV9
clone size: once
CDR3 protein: CASSSSGAYYEQYF
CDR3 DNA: TGTGCCAGCAGCTCTTCCGGGGCCTACTACGAGCAGTACTTC

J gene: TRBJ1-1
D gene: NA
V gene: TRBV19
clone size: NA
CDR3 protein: CASSLHLNTEAFF
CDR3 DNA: TGTGCCAGTAGCCTCCATTTGAACACTGAAGCTTTCTTT

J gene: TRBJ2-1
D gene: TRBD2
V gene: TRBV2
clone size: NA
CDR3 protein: CASSETAGGNNNEQFF
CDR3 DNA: TGTGCCAGCAGTGAAACGGCGGGGGGGAACAACAATGAGCAGTTCTTC

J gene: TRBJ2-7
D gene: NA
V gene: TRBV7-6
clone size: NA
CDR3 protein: CASSFEGRTYEQYF
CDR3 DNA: TGTGCCAGCAGCTTCGAGGGAAGGACCTACGAGCAGTACTTC

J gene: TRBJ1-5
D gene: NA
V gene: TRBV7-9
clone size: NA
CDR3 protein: CASSGGAGYSNQPQHF
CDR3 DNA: TGTGCCAGCAGCGGCGGGGCAGGCTATAGCAATCAGCCCCAGCATTTT

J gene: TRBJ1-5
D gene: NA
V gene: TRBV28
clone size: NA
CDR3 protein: CASSFPDSPNQPQHF
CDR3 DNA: TGTGCCAGCAGTTTCCCGGACAGCCCCAATCAGCCCCAGCATTTT

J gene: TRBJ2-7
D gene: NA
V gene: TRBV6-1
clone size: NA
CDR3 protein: CASSEGQAGLYEQYF
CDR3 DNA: TGTGCCAGCAGTGAAGGGCAGGCCGGGCTGTACGAGCAGTACTTC

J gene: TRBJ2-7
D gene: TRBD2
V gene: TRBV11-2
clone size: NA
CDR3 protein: CASTPLGGGQAYEQYF
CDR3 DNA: TGTGCCAGCACCCCTTTGGGGGGAGGGCAGGCGTACGAGCAGTACTTC

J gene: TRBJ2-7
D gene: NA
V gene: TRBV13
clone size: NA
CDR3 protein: CASSPGTDPYEQYF
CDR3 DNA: TGTGCCAGCAGCCCAGGGACTGACCCCTACGAGCAGTACTTC

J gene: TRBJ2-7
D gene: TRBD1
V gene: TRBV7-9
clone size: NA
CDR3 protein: CASSLVTGGTEQYF
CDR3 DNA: TGTGCCAGCAGCTTAGTTACAGGGGGTACCGAGCAGTACTTC

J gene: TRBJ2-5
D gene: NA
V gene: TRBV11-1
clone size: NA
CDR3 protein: CASSPVVHQETQYF
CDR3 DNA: TGTGCCAGCAGCCCCGTGGTACACCAAGAGACCCAGTACTTC

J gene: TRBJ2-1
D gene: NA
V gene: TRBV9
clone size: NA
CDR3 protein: CASSTGGSYNEQFF
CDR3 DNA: TGTGCCAGCAGTACAGGCGGGTCCTACAATGAGCAGTTCTTC

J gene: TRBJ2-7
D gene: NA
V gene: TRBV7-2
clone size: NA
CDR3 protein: CASSFPDSNYEQYF
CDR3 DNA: TGTGCCAGCAGCTTCCCGGACAGCAACTACGAGCAGTACTTC

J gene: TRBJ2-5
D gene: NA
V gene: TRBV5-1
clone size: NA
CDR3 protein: CASSFGPPYSETQYF
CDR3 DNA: TGCGCCAGCAGCTTTGGGCCTCCTTACTCAGAGACCCAGTACTTC